This T cell receptor beta chain was obtained from a study of OX40 agonist ivuxolimab in advanced cancers. On the study more broadly: A partial response was reached by three patients: one with hepatocellular carcinoma and two with cutaneous melanoma. Study results and limitations: More expanded clones were found, on average, in CD8+ than in CD4+ T cells.

V was cut by 5 bases and J by 3 bases, with 8 bases left in between. The CDR3 is 12 residues long. The germline V gene encodes CDR1 MGHRA and CDR2 YSYEKL. Points on this clone: Its specificity is unknown.

Profiled with immunoSEQ multiplex PCR; TCRdb holds only in-frame clones, not every one. Of about 83,000 clones listed, about 81% are singletons. The chain combines TRBV4-1 with TRBJ2-7, with no clear D. This TCR was recovered from an adult with an advanced solid tumor such as melanoma, head and neck, liver or kidney cancer. The sequencing used CD4+ or CD8+ T cells sorted from blood, collected in a trial of the OX40 agonist ivuxolimab. The CDR3 loop is CASSAVGYEQYF. CDR3 nucleotide sequence: TGCGCCAGCAGCGCGGTAGGCTACGAGCAGTACTTC.